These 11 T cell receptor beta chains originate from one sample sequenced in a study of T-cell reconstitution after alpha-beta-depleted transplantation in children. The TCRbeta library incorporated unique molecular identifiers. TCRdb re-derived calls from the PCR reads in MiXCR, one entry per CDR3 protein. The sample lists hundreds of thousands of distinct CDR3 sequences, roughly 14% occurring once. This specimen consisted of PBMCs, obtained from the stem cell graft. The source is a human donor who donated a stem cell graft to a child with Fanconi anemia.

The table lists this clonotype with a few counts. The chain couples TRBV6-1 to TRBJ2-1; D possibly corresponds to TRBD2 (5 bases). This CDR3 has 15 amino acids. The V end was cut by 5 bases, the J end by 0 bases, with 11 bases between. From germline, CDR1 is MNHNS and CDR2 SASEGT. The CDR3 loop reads CASSQSGNSYNEQFF. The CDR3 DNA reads TGTGCCAGCAGTCAAAGCGGTAACTCCTACAATGAGCAGTTCTTC.

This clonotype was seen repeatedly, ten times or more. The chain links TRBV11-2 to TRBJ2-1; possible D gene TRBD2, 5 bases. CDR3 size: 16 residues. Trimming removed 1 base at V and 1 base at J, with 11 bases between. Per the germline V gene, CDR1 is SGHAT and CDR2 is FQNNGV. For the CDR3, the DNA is TGTGCCAGCAGCTTAGCCCGAGCGGATTCCTACAATGAGCAGTTCTTC. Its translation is CASSLARADSYNEQFF.

In DNA, the CDR3 is TGTGCCAGCAGCTCTATCAGCCGTCTTAACTATGGCTACACCTTC. Protein sequence: CASSSISRLNYGYTF. The V gene is TRBV11-2, the J gene TRBJ1-2; D gene ambiguous. Trimming removed 4 bases from V and 1 base from J, with 13 bases in between. The CDR3 is 15 amino acids. Per the germline V gene, CDR1 is SGHAT and CDR2 is FQNNGV. Full variable domain (remainder filled in from reference TRBV11-2 and TRBJ1-2): EAGVAQSPRYKIIEKRQSVAFWCNPISGHATLYWYQQILGQGPKLLIQFQNNGVVDDSQLPKDRFSAERLKGVDSTLKIQPAKLEDSAVYLCASSSISRLNYGYTFGSGTRLTVV.

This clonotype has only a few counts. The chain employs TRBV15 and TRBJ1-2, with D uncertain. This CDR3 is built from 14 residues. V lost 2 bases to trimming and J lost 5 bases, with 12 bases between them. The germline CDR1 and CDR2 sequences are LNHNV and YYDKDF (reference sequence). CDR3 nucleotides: TGTGCCACCAGCAGACCTCCTGAATTTTATGGCTACACCTTC. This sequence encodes CATSRPPEFYGYTF.

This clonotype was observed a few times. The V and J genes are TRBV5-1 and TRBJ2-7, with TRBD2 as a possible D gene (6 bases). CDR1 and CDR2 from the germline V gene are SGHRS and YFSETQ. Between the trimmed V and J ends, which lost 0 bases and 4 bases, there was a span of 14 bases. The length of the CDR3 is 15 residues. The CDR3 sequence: CASSLAGGERYEQYF. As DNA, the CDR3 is TGCGCCAGCAGCTTGGCCGGAGGGGAACGGTACGAGCAGTACTTC.

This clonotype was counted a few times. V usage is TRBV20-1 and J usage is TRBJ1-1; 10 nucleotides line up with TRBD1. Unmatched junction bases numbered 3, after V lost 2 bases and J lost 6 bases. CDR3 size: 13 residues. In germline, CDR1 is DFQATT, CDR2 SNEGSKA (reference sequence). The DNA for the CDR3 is TGCAGTGCTAGAAGACAGGGGGCCCCTGAAGCTTTCTTT. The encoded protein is CSARRQGAPEAFF.

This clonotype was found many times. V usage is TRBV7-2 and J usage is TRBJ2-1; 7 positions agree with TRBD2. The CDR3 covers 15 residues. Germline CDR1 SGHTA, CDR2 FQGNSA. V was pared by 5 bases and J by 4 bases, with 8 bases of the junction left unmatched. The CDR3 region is CASSRMGGSYNEQFF. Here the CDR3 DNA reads TGTGCCAGCAGCCGTATGGGGGGGTCGTACAATGAGCAGTTCTTC.

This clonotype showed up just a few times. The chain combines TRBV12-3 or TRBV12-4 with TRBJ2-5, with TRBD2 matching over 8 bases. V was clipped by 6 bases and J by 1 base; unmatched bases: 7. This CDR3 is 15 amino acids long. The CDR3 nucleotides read TGTGCCAGCAGCCTCGCGCGGGGGGCCCAAGAGACCCAGTACTTC. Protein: CASSLARGAQETQYF.

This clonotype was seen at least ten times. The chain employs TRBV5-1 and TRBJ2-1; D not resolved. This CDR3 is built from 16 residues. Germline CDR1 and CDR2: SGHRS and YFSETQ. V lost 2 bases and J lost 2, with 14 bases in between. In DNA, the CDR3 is TGCGCCAGCAGCTTCGGTGGGCAGAACACCTACAATGAGCAGTTCTTC. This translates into CASSFGGQNTYNEQFF.

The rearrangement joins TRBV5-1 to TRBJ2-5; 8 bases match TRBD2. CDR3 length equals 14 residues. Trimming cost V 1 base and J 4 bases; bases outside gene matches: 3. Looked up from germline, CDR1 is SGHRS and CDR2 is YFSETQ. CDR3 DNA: TGCGCCAGCAGCTTGCACGGGGGGGGAGAGACCCAGTACTTC. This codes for CASSLHGGGETQYF.

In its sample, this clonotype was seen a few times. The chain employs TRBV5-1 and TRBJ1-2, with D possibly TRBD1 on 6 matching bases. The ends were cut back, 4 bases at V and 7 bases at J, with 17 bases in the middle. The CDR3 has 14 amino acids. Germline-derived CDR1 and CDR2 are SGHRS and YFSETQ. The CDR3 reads CASSNLQGWSGYTF. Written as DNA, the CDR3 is TGCGCCAGCAGCAACCTTCAGGGGTGGAGTGGCTACACCTTC.